The present TCR beta chain was sequenced within a study of beta chain features in type 1 diabetes. The CDR3 runs 12 residues. Per germline, CDR1 SGHAT and CDR2 FQNNGV. Trimming shortened V by 5 bases and J by 6 bases, and 9 bases separated the two germline ends. Comment on this clone: What it recognizes is unknown.

Study results and limitations: For Type 1 diabetes patients, all four CD4+ subsets carried TCRB CDR3s that were moderately but significantly shorter. Reduced insertions and increased deletions marked VDJ junctions in type 1 diabetes patients.

CD45RO/CCR7/CD25/CD127/CD95/CD27 separated CD4+ naive, central memory, regulatory and stem cell-like memory cells by sorting. Expressed TCRB transcripts were sequenced, since all the RNA that had been isolated was reverse transcribed. Clones were sequenced by immunoSEQ multiplex PCR, and TCRdb holds only the in-frame ones, with some missing. The sample consists of about 160,000 clones, 7.5% to 9.5% of them appearing once. Input material: central memory CD4+ T cells from blood. The chain links TRBV11-2 to TRBJ2-3; no clear D. The receptor's source is a young woman with type 1 diabetes. The CDR3 sequence: CASSNLVDTQYF. The DNA for the CDR3 is TGTGCCAGCAGCAACCTAGTGGATACGCAGTATTTT.